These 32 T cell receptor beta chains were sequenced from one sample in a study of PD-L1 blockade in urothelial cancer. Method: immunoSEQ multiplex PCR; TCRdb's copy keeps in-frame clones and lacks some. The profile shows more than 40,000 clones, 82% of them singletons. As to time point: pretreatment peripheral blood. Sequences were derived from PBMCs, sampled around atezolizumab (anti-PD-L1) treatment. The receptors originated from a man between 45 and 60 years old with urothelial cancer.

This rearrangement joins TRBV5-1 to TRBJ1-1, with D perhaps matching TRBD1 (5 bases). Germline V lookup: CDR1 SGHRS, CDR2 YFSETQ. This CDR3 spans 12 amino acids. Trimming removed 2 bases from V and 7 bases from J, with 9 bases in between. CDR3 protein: CASSFGGNEAFF. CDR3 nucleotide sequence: TGCGCCAGCAGCTTCGGGGGTAATGAAGCTTTCTTT. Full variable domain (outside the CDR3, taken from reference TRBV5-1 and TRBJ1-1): KAGVTQTPRYLIKTRGQQVTLSCSPISGHRSVSWYQQTPGQGLQFLFEYFSETQRNKGNFPGRFSGRQFSNSRSEMNVSTLELGDSALYLCASSFGGNEAFFGQGTRLTVV.

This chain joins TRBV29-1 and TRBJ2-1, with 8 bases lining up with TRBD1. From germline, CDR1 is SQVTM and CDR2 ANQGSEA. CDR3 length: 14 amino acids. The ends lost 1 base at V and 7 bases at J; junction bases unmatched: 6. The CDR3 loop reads CSVEGLGQANEQFF. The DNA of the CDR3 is TGCAGCGTTGAAGGCCTGGGACAGGCTAATGAGCAGTTCTTC.

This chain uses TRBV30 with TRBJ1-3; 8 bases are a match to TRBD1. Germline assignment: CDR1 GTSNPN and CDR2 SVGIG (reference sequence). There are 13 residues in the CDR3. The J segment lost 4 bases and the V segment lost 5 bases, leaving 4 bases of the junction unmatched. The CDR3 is CAWGQGAGNTIYF. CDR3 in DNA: TGTGCCTGGGGGCAGGGGGCAGGAAACACCATATATTTT.

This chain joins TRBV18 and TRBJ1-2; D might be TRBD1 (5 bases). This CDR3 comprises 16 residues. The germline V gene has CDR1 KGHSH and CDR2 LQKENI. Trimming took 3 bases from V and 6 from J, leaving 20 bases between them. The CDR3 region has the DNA TGTGCCAGCTCACCGTCAGCGACCAGACAGATCCATGGCTACACCTTC. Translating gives CASSPSATRQIHGYTF.

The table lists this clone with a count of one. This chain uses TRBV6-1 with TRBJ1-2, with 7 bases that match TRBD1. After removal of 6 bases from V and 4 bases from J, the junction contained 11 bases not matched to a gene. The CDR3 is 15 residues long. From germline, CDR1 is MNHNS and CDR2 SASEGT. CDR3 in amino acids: CASRPPTGILYGYTF. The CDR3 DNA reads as TGTGCCAGCAGACCTCCGACAGGGATTCTCTATGGCTACACCTTC.

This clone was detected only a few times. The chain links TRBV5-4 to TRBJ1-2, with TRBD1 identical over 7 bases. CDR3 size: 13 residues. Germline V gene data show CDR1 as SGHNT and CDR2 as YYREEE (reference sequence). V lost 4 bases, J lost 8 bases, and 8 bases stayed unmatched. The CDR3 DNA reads TGTGCCAGCAGCCTACAGGGGACGCGGGGCTACACCTTC. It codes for CASSLQGTRGYTF.

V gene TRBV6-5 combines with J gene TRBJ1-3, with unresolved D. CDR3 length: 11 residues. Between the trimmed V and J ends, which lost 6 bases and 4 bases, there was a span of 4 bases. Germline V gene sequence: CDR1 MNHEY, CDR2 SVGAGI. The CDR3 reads CASRQGNTIYF. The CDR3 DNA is TGTGCCAGCAGACAAGGAAACACCATATATTTT.

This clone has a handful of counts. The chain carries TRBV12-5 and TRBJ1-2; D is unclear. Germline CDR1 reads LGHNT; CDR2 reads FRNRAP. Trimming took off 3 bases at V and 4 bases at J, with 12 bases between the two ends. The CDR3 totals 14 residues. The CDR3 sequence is CASGFGMGVYGYTF. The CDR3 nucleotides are TGTGCTAGTGGTTTCGGTATGGGAGTCTATGGCTACACCTTC.

In DNA, the CDR3 is TGTGCCAGCAGCCAAGCAGGACAGAGCTACGAGCAGTACGTC. Encoded protein: CASSQAGQSYEQYV. The chain joins TRBV7-8 to TRBJ2-7; a weak D match, TRBD1 (6 bases). Germline assignment: CDR1 SGHVS and CDR2 FQNEAQ. This CDR3 contains 14 residues. V was pared by 5 bases and J by 3 bases, with 14 bases between.

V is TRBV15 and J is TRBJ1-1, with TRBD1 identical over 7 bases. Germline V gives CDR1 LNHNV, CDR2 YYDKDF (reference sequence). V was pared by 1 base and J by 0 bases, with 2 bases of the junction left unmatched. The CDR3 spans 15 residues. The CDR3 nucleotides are TGTGCCACCAGCAGAGGGACAGGTTTGAACACTGAAGCTTTCTTT. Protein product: CATSRGTGLNTEAFF.

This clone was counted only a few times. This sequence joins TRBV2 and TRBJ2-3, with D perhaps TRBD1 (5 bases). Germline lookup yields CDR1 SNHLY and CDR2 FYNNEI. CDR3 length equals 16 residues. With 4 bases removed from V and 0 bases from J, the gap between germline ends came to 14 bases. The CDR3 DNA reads TGTGCCAGCAGTGTCGGACAAGCCTCTAGCACAGATACGCAGTATTTT. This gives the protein CASSVGQASSTDTQYF.

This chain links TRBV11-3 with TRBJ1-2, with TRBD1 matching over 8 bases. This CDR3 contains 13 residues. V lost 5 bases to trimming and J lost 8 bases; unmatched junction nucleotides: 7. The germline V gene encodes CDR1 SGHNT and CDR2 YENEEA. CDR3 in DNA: TGTGCCAGCAGCGCCGGACAGGGATGGGGCTACACCTTC. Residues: CASSAGQGWGYTF.

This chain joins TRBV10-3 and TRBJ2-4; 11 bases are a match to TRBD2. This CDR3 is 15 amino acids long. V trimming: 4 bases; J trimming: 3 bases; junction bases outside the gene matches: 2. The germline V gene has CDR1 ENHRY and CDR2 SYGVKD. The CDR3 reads CAISGLAGIKNIQYF. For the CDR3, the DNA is TGTGCCATCAGTGGACTAGCGGGAATCAAAAACATTCAGTACTTC.

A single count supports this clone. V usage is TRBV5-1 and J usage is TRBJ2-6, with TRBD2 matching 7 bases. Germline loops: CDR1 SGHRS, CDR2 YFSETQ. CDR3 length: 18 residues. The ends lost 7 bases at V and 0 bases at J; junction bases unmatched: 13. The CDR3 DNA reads TGCGCCAGCGAGGCGGGGAGGGCGCCCCTCTCTGGGGCCAACGTCCTGACTTTC. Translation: CASEAGRAPLSGANVLTF.

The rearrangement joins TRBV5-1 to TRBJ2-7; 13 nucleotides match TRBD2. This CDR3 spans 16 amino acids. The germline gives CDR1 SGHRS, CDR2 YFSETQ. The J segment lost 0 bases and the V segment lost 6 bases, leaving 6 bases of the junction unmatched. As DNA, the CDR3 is TGCGCCAGCAAGGGGACTAGCGGGGCCAGCTCCTACGAGCAGTACTTC. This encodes CASKGTSGASSYEQYF.

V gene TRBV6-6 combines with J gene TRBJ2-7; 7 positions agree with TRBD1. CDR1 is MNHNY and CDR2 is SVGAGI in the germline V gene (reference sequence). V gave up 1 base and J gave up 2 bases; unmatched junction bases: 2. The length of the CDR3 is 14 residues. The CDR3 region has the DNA TGTGCCAGCAGTTACTACAGGGGAGCCTACGAGCAGTACTTC. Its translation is CASSYYRGAYEQYF.

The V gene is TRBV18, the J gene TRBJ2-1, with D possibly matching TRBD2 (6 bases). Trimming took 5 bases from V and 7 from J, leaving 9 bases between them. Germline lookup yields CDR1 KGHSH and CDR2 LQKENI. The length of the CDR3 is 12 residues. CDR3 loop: CASSRAGNEQFF. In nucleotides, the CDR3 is TGTGCCAGCTCAAGGGCGGGGAATGAGCAGTTCTTC.

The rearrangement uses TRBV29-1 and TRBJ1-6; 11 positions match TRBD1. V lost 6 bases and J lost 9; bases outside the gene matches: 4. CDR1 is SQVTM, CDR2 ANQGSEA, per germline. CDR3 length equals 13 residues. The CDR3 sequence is CSVGQGAGSPLHF. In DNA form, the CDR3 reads TGCAGCGTAGGACAGGGGGCAGGTTCACCCCTCCACTTT.

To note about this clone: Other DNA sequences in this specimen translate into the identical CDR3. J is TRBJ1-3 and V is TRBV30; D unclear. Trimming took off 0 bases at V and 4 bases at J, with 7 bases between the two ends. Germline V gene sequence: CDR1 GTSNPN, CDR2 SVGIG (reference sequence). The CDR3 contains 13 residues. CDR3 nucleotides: TGTGCCTGGAGTGTTTCAGAAGGAAACACCATATATTTT. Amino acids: CAWSVSEGNTIYF.

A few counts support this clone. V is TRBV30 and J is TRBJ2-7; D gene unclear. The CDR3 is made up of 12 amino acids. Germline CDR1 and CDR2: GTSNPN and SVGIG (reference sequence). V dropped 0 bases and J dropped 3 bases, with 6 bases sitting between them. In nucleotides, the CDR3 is TGTGCCTGGAGTGTTCTGAGCTACGAGCAGTACTTC. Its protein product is CAWSVLSYEQYF. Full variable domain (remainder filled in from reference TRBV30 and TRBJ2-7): SQTIHQWPATLVQPVGSPLSLECTVEGTSNPNLYWYRQAAGRGLQLLFYSVGIGQISSEVPQNLSASRPQDRQFILSSKKLLLSDSGFYLCAWSVLSYEQYFGPGTRLTVT.

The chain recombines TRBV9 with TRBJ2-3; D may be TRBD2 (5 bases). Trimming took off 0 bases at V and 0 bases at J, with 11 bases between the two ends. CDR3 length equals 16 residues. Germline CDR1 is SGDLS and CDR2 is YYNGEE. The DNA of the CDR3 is TGTGCCAGCAGCGTAGGAGGGCGGACCAGCACAGATACGCAGTATTTT. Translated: CASSVGGRTSTDTQYF.

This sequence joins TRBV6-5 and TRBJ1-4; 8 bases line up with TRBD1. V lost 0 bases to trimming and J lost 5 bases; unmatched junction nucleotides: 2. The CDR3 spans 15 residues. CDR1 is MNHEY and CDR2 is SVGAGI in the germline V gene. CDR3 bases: TGTGCCAGCAGTTACTCGGGACAGGTCAATGAAAAACTGTTTTTT. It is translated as CASSYSGQVNEKLFF.

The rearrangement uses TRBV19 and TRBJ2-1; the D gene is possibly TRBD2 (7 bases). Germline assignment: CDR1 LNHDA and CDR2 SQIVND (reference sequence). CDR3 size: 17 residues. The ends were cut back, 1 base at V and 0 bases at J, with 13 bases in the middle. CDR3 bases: TGTGCCAGTAGTATAGTGGGGGGCGGGAGCTCCTACAATGAGCAGTTCTTC. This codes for CASSIVGGGSSYNEQFF.

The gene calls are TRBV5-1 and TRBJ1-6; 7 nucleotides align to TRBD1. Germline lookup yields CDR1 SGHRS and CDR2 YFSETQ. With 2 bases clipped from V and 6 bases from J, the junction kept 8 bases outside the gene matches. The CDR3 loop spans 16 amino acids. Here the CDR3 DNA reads TGCGCCAGCAGCTTTGACGGACAGGAGCTTAATTCACCCCTCCACTTT. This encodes CASSFDGQELNSPLHF.

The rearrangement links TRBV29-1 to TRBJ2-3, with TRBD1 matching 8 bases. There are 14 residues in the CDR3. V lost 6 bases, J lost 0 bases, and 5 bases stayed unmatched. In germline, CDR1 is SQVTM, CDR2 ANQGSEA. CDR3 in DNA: TGCAGCGTAAAGCGGACAGGGAGCACAGATACGCAGTATTTT. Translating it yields CSVKRTGSTDTQYF.

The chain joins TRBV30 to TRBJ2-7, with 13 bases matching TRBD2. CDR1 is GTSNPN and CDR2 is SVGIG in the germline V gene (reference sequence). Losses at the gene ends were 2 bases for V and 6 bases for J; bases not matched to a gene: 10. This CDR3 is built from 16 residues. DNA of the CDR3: TGTGCCTGGAGTCTCTATAGGACTAGCGGGAGAGGCGAGCAGTACTTC. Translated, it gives CAWSLYRTSGRGEQYF.

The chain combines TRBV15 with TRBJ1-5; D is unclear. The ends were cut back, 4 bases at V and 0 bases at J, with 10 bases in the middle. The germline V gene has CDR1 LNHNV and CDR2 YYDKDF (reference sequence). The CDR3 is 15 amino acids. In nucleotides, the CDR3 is TGTGCCACCAGCATTGGCGGATATAGCAATCAGCCCCAGCATTTT. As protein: CATSIGGYSNQPQHF.

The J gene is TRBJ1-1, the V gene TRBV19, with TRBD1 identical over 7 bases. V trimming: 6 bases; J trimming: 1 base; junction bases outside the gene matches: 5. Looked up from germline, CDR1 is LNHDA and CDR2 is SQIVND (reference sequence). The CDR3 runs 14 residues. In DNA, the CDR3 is TGTGCCAGTAGCGGGACAGCTCAGAACACTGAAGCTTTCTTT. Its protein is CASSGTAQNTEAFF.

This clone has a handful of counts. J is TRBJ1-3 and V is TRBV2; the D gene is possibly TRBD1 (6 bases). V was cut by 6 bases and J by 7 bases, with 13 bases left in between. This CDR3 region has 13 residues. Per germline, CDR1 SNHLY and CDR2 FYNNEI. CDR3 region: CASSPGTRNTIYF. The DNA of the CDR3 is TGTGCCAGCAGCCCCGGGACAAGGAACACCATATATTTT.

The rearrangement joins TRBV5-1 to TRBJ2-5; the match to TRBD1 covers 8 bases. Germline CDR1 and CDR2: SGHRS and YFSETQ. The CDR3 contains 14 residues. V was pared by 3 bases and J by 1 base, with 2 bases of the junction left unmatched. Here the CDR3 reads CASSSTGGQETQYF. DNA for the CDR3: TGCGCCAGCAGCTCCACAGGGGGCCAAGAGACCCAGTACTTC.

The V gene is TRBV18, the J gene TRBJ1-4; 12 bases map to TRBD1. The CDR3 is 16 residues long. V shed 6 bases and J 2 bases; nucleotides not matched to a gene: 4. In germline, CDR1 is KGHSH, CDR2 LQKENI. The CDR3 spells CASSPGTGGTNEKLFF. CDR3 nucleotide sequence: TGTGCCAGCTCGCCCGGGACAGGGGGCACTAATGAAAAACTGTTTTTT.

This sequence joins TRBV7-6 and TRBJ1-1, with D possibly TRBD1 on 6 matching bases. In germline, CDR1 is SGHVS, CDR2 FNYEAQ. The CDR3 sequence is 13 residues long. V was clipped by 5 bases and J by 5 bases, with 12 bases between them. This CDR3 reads CASSGTPGTEAFF. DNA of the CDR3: TGTGCCAGCAGCGGGACACCGGGGACTGAAGCTTTCTTT.